The source of this T cell receptor (beta chain) is a study of early T cells in non-severe SARS-CoV-2 infection. The V end was cut by 3 bases, the J end by 1 base, with 9 bases between. This CDR3 contains 14 residues. Germline V gives CDR1 MDHEN, CDR2 SYDVKM. Separate cDNA molecules each had unique molecular identifiers attached to them. TCRdb processed the 5' RACE reads anew with MiXCR; each CDR3 protein has one entry. The sample records 100,000 to 130,000 distinct CDR3 sequences, around 10% being singletons. This sequence was found in an adult who was a healthcare worker with PCR-confirmed SARS-CoV-2 infection or an uninfected control (not recorded which). The gene calls are TRBV28 and TRBJ1-1, with D maybe TRBD1 (5 bases). The sample comprised whole blood. The CDR3 loop reads CASSFAGTNTEAFF. In DNA, the CDR3 is TGTGCCAGCAGTTTCGCAGGGACGAACACTGAAGCTTTCTTT.